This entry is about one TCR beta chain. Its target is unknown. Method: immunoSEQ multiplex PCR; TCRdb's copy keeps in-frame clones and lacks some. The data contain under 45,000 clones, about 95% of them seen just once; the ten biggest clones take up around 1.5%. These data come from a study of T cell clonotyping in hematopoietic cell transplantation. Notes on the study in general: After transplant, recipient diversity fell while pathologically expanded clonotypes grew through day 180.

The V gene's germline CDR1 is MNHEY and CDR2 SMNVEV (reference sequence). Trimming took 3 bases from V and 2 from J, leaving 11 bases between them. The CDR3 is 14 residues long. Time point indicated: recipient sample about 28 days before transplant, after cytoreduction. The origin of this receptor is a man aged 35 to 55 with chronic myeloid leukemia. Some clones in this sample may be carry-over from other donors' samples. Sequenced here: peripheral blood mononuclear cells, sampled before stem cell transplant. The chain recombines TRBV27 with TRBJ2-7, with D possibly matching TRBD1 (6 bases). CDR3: CASSFSQGPYEQYF. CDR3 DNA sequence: TGTGCCAGCAGTTTCTCACAGGGACCCTACGAGCAGTACTTC.